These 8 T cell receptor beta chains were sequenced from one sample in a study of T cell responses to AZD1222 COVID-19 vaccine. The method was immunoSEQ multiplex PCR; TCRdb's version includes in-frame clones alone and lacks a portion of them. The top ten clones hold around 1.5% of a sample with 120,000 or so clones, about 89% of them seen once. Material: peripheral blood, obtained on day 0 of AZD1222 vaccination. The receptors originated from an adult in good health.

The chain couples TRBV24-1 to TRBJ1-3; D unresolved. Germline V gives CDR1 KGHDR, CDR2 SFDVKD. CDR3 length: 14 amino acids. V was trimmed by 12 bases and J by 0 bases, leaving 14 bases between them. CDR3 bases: TGTGCCCCCTCCACTGCAAGCTCTGGAAACACCATATATTTT. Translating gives CAPSTASSGNTIYF.

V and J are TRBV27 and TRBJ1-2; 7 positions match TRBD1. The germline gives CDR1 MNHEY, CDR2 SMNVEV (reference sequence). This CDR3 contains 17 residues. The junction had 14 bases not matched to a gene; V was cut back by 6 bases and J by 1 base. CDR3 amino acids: CASSVQGWDWGNYGYTF. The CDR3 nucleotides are TGTGCCAGCAGCGTACAGGGGTGGGATTGGGGTAACTATGGCTACACCTTC.

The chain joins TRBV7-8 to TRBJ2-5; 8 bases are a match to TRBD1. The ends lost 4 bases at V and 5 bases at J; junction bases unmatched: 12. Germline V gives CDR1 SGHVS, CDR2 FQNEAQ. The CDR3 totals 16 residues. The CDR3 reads CASSSSTPTGAETQYF. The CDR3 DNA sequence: TGTGCCAGCAGCTCCTCAACCCCGACAGGGGCGGAGACCCAGTACTTC.

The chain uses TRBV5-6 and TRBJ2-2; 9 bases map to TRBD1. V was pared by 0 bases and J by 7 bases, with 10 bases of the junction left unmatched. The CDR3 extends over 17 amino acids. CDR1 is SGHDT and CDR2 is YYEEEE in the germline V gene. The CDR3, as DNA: TGTGCCAGCAGCTTGGGCGGGACAGGGAGTTTGATCGGGGAGCTGTTTTTT. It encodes CASSLGGTGSLIGELFF.

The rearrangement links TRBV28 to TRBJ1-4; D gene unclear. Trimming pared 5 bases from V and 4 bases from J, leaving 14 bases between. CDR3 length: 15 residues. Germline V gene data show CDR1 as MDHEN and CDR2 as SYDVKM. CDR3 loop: CASSRGDRDNEKLFF. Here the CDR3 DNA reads TGTGCCAGCAGTCGTGGGGATCGCGATAATGAAAAACTGTTTTTT.

CDR3 region: CATSRGQGRADTQYF. The CDR3 DNA follows: TGTGCCACCAGCAGGGGACAGGGAAGGGCAGATACGCAGTATTTT. The chain uses TRBV15 and TRBJ2-3; 9 bases match TRBD1. With V trimmed by 3 bases and J by 4 bases, 5 bases remained unmatched. CDR3 length: 15 amino acids. Germline V CDR1 and CDR2: LNHNV, YYDKDF (reference sequence).

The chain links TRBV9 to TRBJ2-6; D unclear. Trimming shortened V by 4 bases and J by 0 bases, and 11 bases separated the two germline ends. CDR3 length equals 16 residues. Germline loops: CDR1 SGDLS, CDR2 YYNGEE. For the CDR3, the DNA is TGTGCCAGCAGCTTCCAAGAACTCTCTGGGGCCAACGTCCTGACTTTC. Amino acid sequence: CASSFQELSGANVLTF.

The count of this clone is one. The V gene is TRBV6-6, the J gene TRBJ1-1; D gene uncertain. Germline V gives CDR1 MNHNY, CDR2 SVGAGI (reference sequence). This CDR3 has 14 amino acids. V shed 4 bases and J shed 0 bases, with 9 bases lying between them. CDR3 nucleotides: TGTGCCAGCAGTTCCGGGGTTCTGAACACTGAAGCTTTCTTT. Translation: CASSSGVLNTEAFF.